The T cell receptor (beta chain) under discussion was sequenced for a study of vaccination effects on CD4 cells after COVID-19. Study information: Relative to the second dose, post-vaccine samples were obtained a median of 72 days later. Broader study findings: Marked clonal contraction was seen in infection- and vaccine-induced clones late after vaccination.

The CDR3 runs 15 residues. Trimming removed 2 bases from V and 0 bases from J, with 10 bases in between. Germline V gene data show CDR1 as MNHEY and CDR2 as SVGAGI. Expansion with viral peptide pools was applied to antigen-specific CD4+ T cells by the ViraFEST assay prior to sequencing. Upon completion of about eleven days in culture, CD4+ T cells were isolated. All participants had two doses of either the BNT162b2 or mRNA-1273 vaccine. Nobody among the vaccine recipients had prior SARS-CoV-2 infection (nucleocapsid antibodies were negative). Data came from immunoSEQ multiplex PCR; TCRdb stores just in-frame clones and leaves some out. The sample consists of 13,000 to 15,000 clones, roughly 70% of them appearing once. Remarks on this clone: The antigen is unknown.

The specimen comprised CD4+ T cells from PBMCs cultured with HCoV-NL63 spike peptides, sampled after COVID-19 vaccination. The rearrangement uses TRBV6-5 and TRBJ1-1; D not resolved. The TCR comes from a human donor who received a COVID-19 vaccine. The CDR3 spells CASSYQAVLNTEAFF. The CDR3 coding sequence is TGTGCCAGCAGTTACCAGGCAGTGTTGAACACTGAAGCTTTCTTT.